This T cell receptor beta chain emerged from a study of T-cell memory formation after mild COVID-19. Looked up from germline, CDR1 is MNHEY and CDR2 is SVGAGI. This CDR3 is 18 amino acids long. The V end was cut by 0 bases, the J end by 1 base, with 17 bases between. Libraries for TCRalpha and TCRbeta carried sample barcodes and unique molecular identifiers via 5'RACE. TCRdb ran MiXCR on the 5' RACE reads and lists one entry per CDR3 protein. The profile shows approximately 400,000 distinct CDR3 sequences, 20% to 30% of them singletons. This clonotype appeared a few times. The receptor comes from an adult woman who had mild COVID-19 (a few samples of this study predate the infection). Cell type and time point are not known. The sample comprised PBMCs or a T cell subset sorted from them (not recorded which). This chain connects TRBV6-5 to TRBJ2-3; D tentatively reads TRBD1 or TRBD2 (6 bases each). As DNA, the CDR3 is TGTGCCAGCAGTTACTCGAGAGGGGGGCGCGGGGGCACAGATACGCAGTATTTT. Its translation is CASSYSRGGRGGTDTQYF.